A single sample gave rise to the 25 T cell receptor beta chains below, sequenced in a study of shared clonotypes between healthy human individuals. Assay: immunoSEQ multiplex PCR; the TCRdb copy retains only in-frame clones and omits some. The sample has hundreds of thousands of clones, about 80% seen once. The sequencing input was memory CD4+ T cells sorted from blood. Subset reported: CD45RA-negative fraction. The origin of the receptors is a young woman in good health.

This clone was picked up one time. The V gene is TRBV29-1, the J gene TRBJ1-2; D might be TRBD1 (6 bases). CDR1 and CDR2 from the germline V gene are SQVTM and ANQGSEA. This CDR3 is 15 amino acids long. Trimming cost V 0 bases and J 7 bases, with 18 bases left between them. In DNA form, the CDR3 reads TGCAGCGTTGAAGATGAGGGGAACAGGGTAGGTGGCTACACCTTC. Translation: CSVEDEGNRVGGYTF. Based on the CDR3 plus reference TRBV29-1 and TRBJ1-2, the full variable domain is SAVISQKPSRDICQRGTSLTIQCQVDSQVTMMFWYRQQPGQSLTLIATANQGSEATYESGFVIDKFPISRPNLTFSTLTVSNMSPEDSSIYLCSVEDEGNRVGGYTFGSGTRLTVV.

CDR3 bases: TGTGCCAGCAGTTCGCCAGGCCTGGGGGACTATGGCTACACCTTC. This translates into CASSSPGLGDYGYTF. V and J are TRBV28 and TRBJ1-2; possible D gene TRBD1, 5 bases. Trimming pared 4 bases from V and 3 bases from J, leaving 15 bases between. This CDR3 is 15 amino acids long. Per the germline V gene, CDR1 is MDHEN and CDR2 is SYDVKM.

As regards this clone: The junction departs from the called germline gene at one end, perhaps through a read error. The rearrangement joins TRBV2 to TRBJ1-5, with TRBD1 matching over 9 bases. In germline, CDR1 is SNHLY, CDR2 FYNNEI. The CDR3 contains 13 residues. CDR3 DNA sequence: TGTGCCAGTAGTGGGGACAGGGCTCAGCCCCAGCATTTT. Its protein is CASSGDRAQPQHF.

This clone was observed a few times. The V gene is TRBV6-1, the J gene TRBJ1-4, with TRBD1 matching over 10 bases. The CDR3 is 14 residues long. The J segment lost 8 bases and the V segment lost 6 bases, leaving 6 bases of the junction unmatched. Germline loops: CDR1 MNHNS, CDR2 SASEGT. The CDR3 reads CASRAGQGGEKLFF. The CDR3 DNA reads TGTGCCAGCAGGGCTGGACAGGGGGGCGAAAAACTGTTTTTT.

There are a few counts of this clone. The CDR3, as DNA: TGTGCCAGCAGCCTAGGACAGGGGTTAGCTTTCTTT. This translates into CASSLGQGLAFF. The chain recombines TRBV28 with TRBJ1-1, with 9 bases fitting TRBD1. Per the germline V gene, CDR1 is MDHEN and CDR2 is SYDVKM. The CDR3 is 12 amino acids. The trim removed 6 bases at V and 10 bases at J, leaving 6 bases unmatched.

The chain combines TRBV6-6 with TRBJ2-3, with TRBD2 as a possible D gene (6 bases). Germline CDR1 is MNHNY and CDR2 is SVGAGI (reference sequence). The CDR3 has 13 residues. V was pared by 6 bases and J by 7 bases, with 14 bases between. CDR3 in amino acids: CASREGLEYTQYF. The CDR3 DNA follows: TGTGCCAGCAGGGAGGGGCTCGAATATACGCAGTATTTT.

This clone was seen only a few times. This CDR3 is CASGGDSRQPPYTDTQYF. CDR3 nucleotide sequence: TGTGCCAGTGGGGGGGACAGCAGACAACCACCCTACACAGATACGCAGTATTTT. The J gene is TRBJ2-3, the V gene TRBV19; the D gene could be TRBD1 or TRBD2 (7 bases each). Trimming cost V 8 bases and J 2 bases, with 26 bases left between them. In germline, CDR1 is LNHDA, CDR2 SQIVND (reference sequence). The CDR3 contains 18 residues. Combining the CDR3 with reference TRBV19 and TRBJ2-3 gives the whole variable domain DGGITQSPKYLFRKEGQNVTLSCEQNLNHDAMYWYRQDPGQGLRLIYYSQIVNDFQKGDIAEGYSVSREKKESFPLTVTSAQKNPTAFYLCASGGDSRQPPYTDTQYFGPGTRLTVL.

This sequence joins TRBV5-1 and TRBJ2-2; 7 bases line up with TRBD2. This CDR3 is 15 amino acids long. Germline loops: CDR1 SGHRS, CDR2 YFSETQ. V dropped 5 bases and J dropped 6; count of bases not matched to a gene: 10. The CDR3 DNA reads TGCGCCAGCAGTCCCGGGACTACGGTCCCCGGGGAGCTGTTTTTT. This sequence encodes CASSPGTTVPGELFF.

This clone was seen a few times. The chain recombines TRBV10-3 with TRBJ2-7; 8 positions agree with TRBD2. This CDR3 region has 15 residues. CDR1 and CDR2 from the germline V gene are ENHRY and SYGVKD. With 11 bases clipped from V and 3 bases from J, the junction kept 15 bases outside the gene matches. The CDR3, as DNA: TGTGCCTCTTCCCGGGAAGCGGGAGTCGGCTACGAGCAGTACTTC. Its protein product is CASSREAGVGYEQYF.

The rearrangement links TRBV7-8 to TRBJ2-2; 11 bases are a match to TRBD2. Germline values: CDR1 SGHVS, CDR2 FQNEAQ. V dropped 5 bases and J dropped 5; count of bases not matched to a gene: 7. This CDR3 is built from 16 residues. This chain's CDR3 is CASSHLAGGSTGELFF. CDR3 DNA: TGTGCCAGCAGCCACCTAGCGGGAGGTAGTACCGGGGAGCTGTTTTTT.

V gene TRBV7-9 combines with J gene TRBJ1-2; the D gene is possibly TRBD1 (6 bases). V was clipped by 5 bases and J by 2 bases, with 15 bases between them. The CDR3 extends over 15 amino acids. The germline V gene has CDR1 SEHNR and CDR2 FQNEAQ (reference sequence). Here the CDR3 DNA reads TGTGCCAGCAGCCTAATCCTGGACAGAAACTATGGCTACACCTTC. It yields the protein CASSLILDRNYGYTF.

V usage is TRBV7-9 and J usage is TRBJ2-2; maybe TRBD2 (5 bases). This CDR3 is built from 17 residues. V shed 1 base and J shed 3 bases, with 15 bases lying between them. Germline CDR1 is SEHNR and CDR2 is FQNEAQ (reference sequence). The CDR3 nucleotides are TGTGCCAGCAGCTTAGGACCCGGGAAAATATACACCGGGGAGCTGTTTTTT. It encodes CASSLGPGKIYTGELFF.

This clone was found a few times. The rearrangement links TRBV4-2 to TRBJ1-1, with D possibly being TRBD1 (5 bases). The CDR3 has 14 residues. Germline CDR1 and CDR2: LGHNA and YNFKEQ. V lost 3 bases to trimming and J lost 4 bases, with 12 bases between them. The CDR3 DNA reads TGTGCCAGCAGCCATGATAAGAGGGGCACTGAAGCTTTCTTT. Translation: CASSHDKRGTEAFF.

The chain is built from TRBV10-2 and TRBJ2-1; TRBD2 aligns across 14 bases. The CDR3 spans 20 residues. Germline-derived CDR1 and CDR2 are WSHSY and SAAADI. The V segment lost 7 bases and the J segment 5 bases; nucleotides outside the gene matches: 19. The CDR3 nucleotides read TGCGCCAGCAAGGAAGGTTCCGGACTAGCGGGAGGACGCCGCCACAATGAGCAGTTCTTC. It yields the protein CASKEGSGLAGGRRHNEQFF.

V gene TRBV10-3 combines with J gene TRBJ2-1, with 8 bases that match TRBD2. CDR1 is ENHRY, CDR2 SYGVKD, per germline. This CDR3 has 13 residues. V was pared by 3 bases and J by 7 bases, with 2 bases of the junction left unmatched. CDR3 bases: TGTGCCATCAGTGAAGGGACTAGGAATGAGCAGTTCTTC. This codes for CAISEGTRNEQFF.

This chain links TRBV18 with TRBJ1-5; D is uncertain. CDR1 is KGHSH and CDR2 is LQKENI in the germline V gene. The CDR3 is 14 residues long. V was trimmed by 4 bases and J by 4 bases, leaving 11 bases between them. The CDR3 sequence is CASSLTGWNQPQHF. CDR3 sequence (DNA): TGTGCCAGCTCACTGACGGGTTGGAATCAGCCCCAGCATTTT.

V and J are TRBV27 and TRBJ2-7; TRBD2 agrees at 10 bases. The J segment lost 6 bases and the V segment lost 1 base, leaving 3 bases of the junction unmatched. The germline V gene has CDR1 MNHEY and CDR2 SMNVEV (reference sequence). The CDR3 consists of 14 residues. CDR3 sequence: CASSLLASGGEQYF. CDR3 bases: TGTGCCAGCAGTTTATTGGCTAGCGGGGGCGAGCAGTACTTC.

This rearrangement joins TRBV6-6 to TRBJ1-1, with D possibly matching TRBD1 (6 bases). This CDR3 region has 14 residues. The ends were cut back, 2 bases at V and 2 bases at J, with 9 bases in the middle. The germline gives CDR1 MNHNY, CDR2 SVGAGI (reference sequence). The CDR3 region is CASSYDRSNTEAFF. The CDR3 DNA reads TGTGCCAGCAGTTACGACAGGAGTAACACTGAAGCTTTCTTT.

The chain uses TRBV19 and TRBJ2-7; 8 bases match TRBD2. The V gene end was trimmed by 7 bases and the J gene end by 3 bases; junction bases not matched to a gene: 17. CDR1 LNHDA and CDR2 SQIVND come from the germline V gene (reference sequence). This CDR3 is 17 amino acids long. CDR3 region: CASTPRAGDDWGYEQYF. CDR3 sequence (DNA): TGTGCCAGTACCCCAAGAGCGGGAGATGATTGGGGCTACGAGCAGTACTTC. Supplemented by reference TRBV19 and TRBJ2-7, the full variable domain reads DGGITQSPKYLFRKEGQNVTLSCEQNLNHDAMYWYRQDPGQGLRLIYYSQIVNDFQKGDIAEGYSVSREKKESFPLTVTSAQKNPTAFYLCASTPRAGDDWGYEQYFGPGTRLTVT.

J is TRBJ2-7 and V is TRBV7-9; the match to TRBD1 covers 8 bases. V lost 5 bases and J lost 5; bases outside the gene matches: 5. This CDR3 contains 13 residues. CDR1 is SEHNR, CDR2 FQNEAQ, per germline (reference sequence). The CDR3 nucleotides are TGTGCCAGCAGCCGTACAGGGGGGAACGAGCAGTACTTC. Its protein is CASSRTGGNEQYF.

The V gene is TRBV28, the J gene TRBJ2-7; D is uncertain. The CDR3 totals 15 residues. V gave up 5 bases and J gave up 7 bases, with 21 bases separating them. Germline V gene lookup returns CDR1 MDHEN and CDR2 SYDVKM. DNA for the CDR3: TGTGCCAGCAGTCGCCGGACGTTCGGCCCTTTGGAGCAGTACTTC. Its protein is CASSRRTFGPLEQYF.

Here the CDR3 DNA reads TGTGCCAGTAGTATGGGGAGCTCCTACAATGAGCAGTTCTTC. Encoded protein: CASSMGSSYNEQFF. The V call is TRBV19, the J call TRBJ2-1; the D gene is possibly TRBD2 (5 bases). Trimming removed 3 bases from V and 0 bases from J, with 6 bases in between. The CDR3 totals 14 residues. Germline V lookup: CDR1 LNHDA, CDR2 SQIVND (reference sequence).

The J gene is TRBJ2-7, the V gene TRBV27; 7 positions agree with TRBD2. CDR3 length: 15 residues. J lost 4 bases, V lost 3 bases, and 9 bases had no gene match. CDR1 MNHEY and CDR2 SMNVEV come from the germline V gene (reference sequence). The CDR3 DNA reads TGTGCCAGCAGTTTGCTTGGCGGGAGCAGTTACGAGCAGTACTTC. The encoded protein is CASSLLGGSSYEQYF.

Points on this clone: Other DNA variants within this sample encode the same CDR3. This CDR3 reads CASSSGTVNTGELFF. CDR3 coding DNA: TGCGCCAGCAGCTCCGGGACAGTTAACACCGGGGAGCTGTTTTTT. The rearrangement uses TRBV5-1 and TRBJ2-2; 7 bases align to TRBD1. After removal of 3 bases from V and 2 bases from J, the junction contained 4 bases not matched to a gene. The CDR3 covers 15 residues. CDR1 and CDR2 (germline): SGHRS, YFSETQ.

The CDR3 spells CASQMFEGYNEQFF. The CDR3 coding sequence is TGTGCCAGCCAGATGTTCGAGGGATACAATGAGCAGTTCTTC. The rearrangement links TRBV27 to TRBJ2-1, with D possibly TRBD2 on 5 matching bases. Germline-derived CDR1 and CDR2 are MNHEY and SMNVEV (reference sequence). This CDR3 is built from 14 residues. With 8 bases removed from V and 4 bases from J, the gap between germline ends came to 15 bases.